The subject of this entry is one T cell receptor beta chain. CDR3 size: 17 residues. Germline CDR1 is SGHRS and CDR2 is YFSETQ. After removal of 1 base from V and 2 bases from J, the junction contained 11 bases not matched to a gene. This record comes from a study of blood T cell repertoires in COVID-19. Turning to the study itself: The United States, Italy and Spain were the sources of the acute and convalescent COVID-19 samples. The cDNA or gDNA used as material had been derived from T cells, B-cell-depleted T cells, or PBMCs.

Only in-frame clones appear in the TCRdb table, and some are missing; sequencing was by immunoSEQ multiplex PCR. Of some 130,000 clones in the sample, 65% to 85% were seen once. The rearrangement joins TRBV5-1 to TRBJ1-2; 7 nucleotides line up with TRBD1. The TCR sequence derives from a man between 65 and 79 years old with acute or convalescent COVID-19. The sample comprised peripheral blood. The CDR3 loop is CASSLMGRQGGNYGYTF. In DNA form, the CDR3 reads TGCGCCAGCAGCTTGATGGGGAGACAGGGAGGAAACTATGGCTACACCTTC.